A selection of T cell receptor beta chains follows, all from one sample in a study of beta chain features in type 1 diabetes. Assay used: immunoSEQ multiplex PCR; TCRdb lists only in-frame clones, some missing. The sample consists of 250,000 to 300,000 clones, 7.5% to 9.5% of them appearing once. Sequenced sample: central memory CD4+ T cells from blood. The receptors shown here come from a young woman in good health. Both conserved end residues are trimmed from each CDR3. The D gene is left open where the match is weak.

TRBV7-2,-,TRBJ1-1,ASSPQGWEAF
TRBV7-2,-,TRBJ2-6,ASSLVDGRHSGANVLT
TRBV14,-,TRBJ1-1,ASSRRRDTEAF
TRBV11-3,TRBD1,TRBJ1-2,ASSLAAGGVYGYT
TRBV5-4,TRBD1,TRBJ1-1,ASSSTGTNTEAF
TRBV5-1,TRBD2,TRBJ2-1,ASTGLGSYNEQF
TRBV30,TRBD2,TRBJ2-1,SSGRAGNEQF
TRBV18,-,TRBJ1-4,ASSPQQGSANEKLF
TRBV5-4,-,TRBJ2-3,ASSHIAGADTQY
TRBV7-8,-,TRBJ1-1,ASSLPHAEIMNTEAF
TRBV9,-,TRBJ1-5,ASSVGHGRDQPQH
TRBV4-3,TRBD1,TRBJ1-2,ASSQPGTGSYYGYT
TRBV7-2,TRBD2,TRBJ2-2,ASSIDTSGWTGELF